Listed below are T cell receptor beta chains from one sample, sequenced in a study of CD8+ T cells in alopecia areata. Libraries were prepared by immunoSEQ multiplex PCR; TCRdb keeps only in-frame clonotypes and omits some of them. Found here are around 98,000 clones, around 44% of them singletons; the top ten hold around 0.8%. Input material: CD4+ T cells sorted from blood. The receptor set was obtained from a human donor with alopecia areata. The CDR3 runs from the conserved cysteine through the conserved F or W. A D gene is named only where the DNA matches it firmly. Some rows have no size entry. The others give once, few or many, or a class for an expanded clone.

clone_size j_call v_call d_call cdr3_aa cdr3_nt
NA TRBJ1-5 TRBV2 NA CASHRDSNQPQHF TGTGCCAGTCACAGGGATAGCAATCAGCCCCAGCATTTT
NA TRBJ2-5 TRBV20-1 NA CSARSVETQYF TGCAGTGCTAGATCGGTTGAGACCCAGTACTTC
NA TRBJ2-7 TRBV5-1 NA CASSREAQTGEQYF TGCGCCAGCAGCCGAGAGGCGCAGACGGGTGAGCAGTACTTC
few TRBJ2-7 TRBV18 NA CASSPPRQSYEQYF TGTGCCAGCTCACCACCGAGGCAGTCCTACGAGCAGTACTTC
NA TRBJ1-6 TRBV7-2 NA CAAGAGYNSPLHF TGTGCCGCGGGGGCAGGTTACAATTCACCCCTCCACTTT
few TRBJ2-3 TRBV28 TRBD2 CASSAGGVDTQYF TGTGCCAGCAGCGCGGGGGGGGTTGATACGCAGTATTTT
once TRBJ2-5 TRBV5-4 NA CASSWGGTQETQYF TGTGCCAGCAGCTGGGGCGGGACTCAAGAGACCCAGTACTTC
NA TRBJ1-4 TRBV27 TRBD1 CASSLTTGGKEKLFF TGTGCCAGCAGTTTGACGACAGGGGGCAAGGAAAAACTGTTTTTT
once TRBJ2-7 TRBV29-1 TRBD1 CSSSDRGQGEQYF TGCAGCTCAAGTGACAGGGGGCAAGGAGAGCAGTACTTC
NA TRBJ1-2 TRBV7-2 TRBD1 CASSLGQGINYGYTF TGTGCCAGCAGCTTGGGACAGGGGATAAACTATGGCTACACCTTC
NA TRBJ2-6 TRBV30 NA CAWSVGRSLGPSGANVLTF TGTGCCTGGAGTGTAGGTAGAAGCCTAGGCCCCTCTGGGGCCAACGTCCTGACTTTC
NA TRBJ2-7 TRBV5-1 TRBD1 CASTRKGAGHEQYF TGCGCCAGCACCAGGAAGGGGGCCGGACACGAGCAGTACTTC
few TRBJ2-5 TRBV2 NA CASSGLTEQETQYF TGTGCCAGCAGTGGACTGACTGAACAAGAGACCCAGTACTTC
NA TRBJ1-6 TRBV7-2 NA CASCRVNSPLHF TGTGCCAGCTGCAGGGTTAATTCACCCCTCCACTTT
NA TRBJ1-1 TRBV30 NA CAWLGLSNTEAFF TGTGCCTGGCTTGGACTGTCGAACACTGAAGCTTTCTTT
NA TRBJ1-1 TRBV29-1 NA CSVGYRDTEAFF TGCAGCGTTGGTTACAGGGACACTGAAGCTTTCTTT
few TRBJ1-2 TRBV30 NA CAWSEMPVHGYTF TGTGCCTGGAGTGAGATGCCAGTCCATGGCTACACCTTC
few TRBJ2-5 TRBV23-1 TRBD2 CASSHPSGGEETQYF TGCGCCAGCAGTCATCCCTCGGGAGGAGAAGAGACCCAGTACTTC
few TRBJ2-5 TRBV29-1 NA CSVEPASQETQYF TGCAGCGTTGAACCCGCCAGCCAAGAGACCCAGTACTTC
once TRBJ2-4 TRBV4-1 NA CASSQGVSAKNIQYF TGCGCCAGCAGCCAAGGAGTATCAGCCAAAAACATTCAGTACTTC
few TRBJ2-7 TRBV7-9 TRBD2 CASSSISGRAGEQYF TGTGCCAGCAGCTCGATTAGCGGGAGGGCCGGCGAGCAGTACTTC
NA TRBJ2-7 TRBV6-6 NA CATSGDFYEQYF TGTGCCACTTCCGGGGATTTCTACGAGCAGTACTTC
few TRBJ2-3 TRBV25-1 NA CASRSETGSTDTQYF TGTGCCAGCCGTTCCGAGACAGGTAGCACAGATACGCAGTATTTT
few TRBJ2-1 TRBV29-1 NA CSGGVREYNEQFF TGCAGCGGAGGTGTGCGGGAATACAATGAGCAGTTCTTC
NA TRBJ2-3 TRBV29-1 TRBD2 CSVEDGGSGDTQYF TGCAGCGTTGAAGACGGAGGTAGCGGGGATACGCAGTATTTT
NA TRBJ2-1 TRBV30 TRBD2 CAGDPAGVYNEQFF TGTGCCGGAGATCCGGCGGGAGTCTACAATGAGCAGTTCTTC
NA TRBJ1-1 TRBV29-1 NA CSVDPQALNTEAFF TGCAGCGTTGACCCACAGGCGCTGAACACTGAAGCTTTCTTT
NA TRBJ1-2 TRBV5-6 NA CASSPKVGANYGYTF TGTGCCAGCAGCCCGAAGGTTGGAGCTAACTATGGCTACACCTTC
once TRBJ2-2 TRBV30 TRBD1 CAWSGIPDRGTGELFF TGTGCCTGGAGTGGGATTCCCGACAGGGGCACCGGGGAGCTGTTTTTT
NA TRBJ1-2 TRBV28 TRBD1 CASSPWTGYGYTF TGTGCCAGCAGTCCCTGGACAGGCTATGGCTACACCTTC
few TRBJ2-1 TRBV7-9 NA CASSLRGNDEQFF TGTGCCAGCAGCTTACGGGGGAACGATGAGCAGTTCTTC
few TRBJ2-5 TRBV29-1 NA CSVERIVQYF TGCAGCGTTGAGCGCATTGTCCAGTACTTC
NA TRBJ1-2 TRBV28 NA CASTPEGPWGNGYTF TGTGCCAGCACCCCAGAGGGCCCCTGGGGCAATGGCTACACCTTC
NA TRBJ2-3 TRBV29-1 NA CSVEGSQTDTQYF TGCAGCGTTGAGGGATCTCAAACAGATACGCAGTATTTT
NA TRBJ2-7 TRBV29-1 NA CSVATNTYEQYF TGCAGCGTGGCGACAAATACCTACGAGCAGTACTTC
NA TRBJ2-7 TRBV29-1 NA CSVARSYEQYF TGCAGCGTTGCTCGATCCTACGAGCAGTACTTC
NA TRBJ1-2 TRBV5-1 NA CASSLGTTGYTF TGCGCCAGCAGCTTGGGAACTACTGGCTACACCTTC
NA TRBJ2-6 TRBV28 NA CASSITLRGANVLTF TGTGCCAGCAGTATAACTCTCCGGGGGGCCAACGTCCTGACTTTC
once TRBJ1-1 TRBV29-1 NA CSGRRGADTEAFF TGCAGCGGTCGTAGGGGGGCGGACACTGAAGCTTTCTTT
NA TRBJ1-1 TRBV7-2 NA CASSARTDAEAFF TGTGCCAGCAGCGCACGAACCGATGCTGAAGCTTTCTTT
many TRBJ2-1 TRBV14 TRBD2 CASSLMLAGINNEQFF TGTGCCAGCAGCCTCATGCTAGCGGGAATCAACAATGAGCAGTTCTTC
few TRBJ1-2 TRBV12-5 NA CASGFDGYTF TGTGCTAGTGGCTTCGATGGCTACACCTTC